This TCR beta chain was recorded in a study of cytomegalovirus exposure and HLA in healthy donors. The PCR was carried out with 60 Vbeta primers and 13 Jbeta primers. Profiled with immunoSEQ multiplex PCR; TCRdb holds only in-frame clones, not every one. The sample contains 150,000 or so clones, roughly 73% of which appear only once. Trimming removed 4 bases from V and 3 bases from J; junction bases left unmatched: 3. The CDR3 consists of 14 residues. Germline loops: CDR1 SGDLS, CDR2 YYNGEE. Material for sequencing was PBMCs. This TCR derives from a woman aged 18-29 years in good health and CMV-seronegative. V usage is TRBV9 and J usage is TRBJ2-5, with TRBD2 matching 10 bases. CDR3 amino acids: CASSPGLAEETQYF. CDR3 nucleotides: TGTGCCAGCAGCCCCGGACTAGCGGAAGAGACCCAGTACTTC. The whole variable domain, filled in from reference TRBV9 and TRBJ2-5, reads DSGVTQTPKHLITATGQRVTLRCSPRSGDLSVYWYQQSLDQGLQFLIQYYNGEERAKGNILERFSAQQFPDLHSELNLSSLELGDSALYFCASSPGLAEETQYFGPGTRLLVL.